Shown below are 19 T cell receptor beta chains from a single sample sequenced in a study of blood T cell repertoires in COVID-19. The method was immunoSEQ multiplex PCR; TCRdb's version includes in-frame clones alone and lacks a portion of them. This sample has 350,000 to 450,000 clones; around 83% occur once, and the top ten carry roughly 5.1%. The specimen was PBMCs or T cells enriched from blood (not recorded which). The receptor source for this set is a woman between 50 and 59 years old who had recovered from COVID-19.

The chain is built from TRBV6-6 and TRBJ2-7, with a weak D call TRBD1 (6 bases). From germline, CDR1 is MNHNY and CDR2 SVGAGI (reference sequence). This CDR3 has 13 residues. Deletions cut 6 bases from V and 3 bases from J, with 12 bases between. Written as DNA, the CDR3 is TGTGCCAGCAGCCCTGGACAGCTCTACGAGCAGTACTTC. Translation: CASSPGQLYEQYF.

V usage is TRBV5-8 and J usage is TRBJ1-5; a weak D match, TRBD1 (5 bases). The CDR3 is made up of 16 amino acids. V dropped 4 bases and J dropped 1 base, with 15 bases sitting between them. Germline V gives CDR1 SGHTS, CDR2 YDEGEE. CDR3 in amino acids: CASSTGVTNSNQPQHF. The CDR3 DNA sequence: TGTGCCAGCAGCACAGGAGTTACTAACAGCAATCAGCCCCAGCATTTT.

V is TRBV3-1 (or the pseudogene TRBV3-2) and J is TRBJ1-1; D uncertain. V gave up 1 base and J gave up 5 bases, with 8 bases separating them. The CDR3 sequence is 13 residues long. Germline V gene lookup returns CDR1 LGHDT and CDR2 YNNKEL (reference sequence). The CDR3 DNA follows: TGTGCCAGCAGCCAAGTCCCGCGTACTGAAGCTTTCTTT. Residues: CASSQVPRTEAFF.

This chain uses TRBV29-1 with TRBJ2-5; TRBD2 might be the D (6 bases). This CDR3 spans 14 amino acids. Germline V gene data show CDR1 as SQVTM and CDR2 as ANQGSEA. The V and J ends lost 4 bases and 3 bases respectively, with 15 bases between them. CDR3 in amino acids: CSVGGGIGKETQYF. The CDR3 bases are TGCAGCGTTGGAGGCGGGATCGGGAAAGAGACCCAGTACTTC.

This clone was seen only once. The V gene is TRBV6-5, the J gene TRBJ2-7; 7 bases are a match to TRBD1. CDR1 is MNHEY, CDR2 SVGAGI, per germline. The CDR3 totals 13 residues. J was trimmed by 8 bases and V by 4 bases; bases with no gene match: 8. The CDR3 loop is CASSSDRRDQQYF. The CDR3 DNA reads TGTGCCAGCAGTTCGGACAGGCGAGACCAGCAGTACTTC.

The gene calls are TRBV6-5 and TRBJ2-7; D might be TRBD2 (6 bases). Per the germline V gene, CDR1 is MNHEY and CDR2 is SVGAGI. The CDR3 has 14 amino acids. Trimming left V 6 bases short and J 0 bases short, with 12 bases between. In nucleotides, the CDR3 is TGTGCCAGCAGCCCCGACGGGAGCTCCTACGAGCAGTACTTC. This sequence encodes CASSPDGSSYEQYF.

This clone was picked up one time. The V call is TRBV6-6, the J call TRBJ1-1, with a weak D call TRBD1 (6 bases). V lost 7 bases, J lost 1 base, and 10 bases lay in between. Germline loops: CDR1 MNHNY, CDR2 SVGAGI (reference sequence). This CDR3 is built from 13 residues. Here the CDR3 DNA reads TGTGCCAGCATGGCCAGGGGGAACACTGAAGCTTTCTTT. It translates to CASMARGNTEAFF.

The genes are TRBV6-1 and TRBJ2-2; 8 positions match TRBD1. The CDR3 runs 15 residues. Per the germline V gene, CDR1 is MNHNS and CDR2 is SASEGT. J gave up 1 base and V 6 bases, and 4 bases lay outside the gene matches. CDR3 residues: CASSRGTGNTGELFF. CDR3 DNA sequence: TGTGCCAGCAGCCGCGGGACAGGGAACACCGGGGAGCTGTTTTTT.

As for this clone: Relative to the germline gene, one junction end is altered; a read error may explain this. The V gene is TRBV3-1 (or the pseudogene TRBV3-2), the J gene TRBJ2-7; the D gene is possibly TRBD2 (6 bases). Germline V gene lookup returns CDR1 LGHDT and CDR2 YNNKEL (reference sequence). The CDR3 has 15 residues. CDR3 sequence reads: CASSQATRLGSEQYF. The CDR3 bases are TGTGCCAGCAGTCAAGCGACGCGACTAGGGTCCGAGCAGTACTTC.

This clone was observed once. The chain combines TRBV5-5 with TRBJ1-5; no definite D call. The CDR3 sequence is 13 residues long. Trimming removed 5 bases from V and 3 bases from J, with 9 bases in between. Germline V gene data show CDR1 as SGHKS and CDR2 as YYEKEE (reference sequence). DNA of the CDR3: TGTGCCAGCAGTCAACAGAACAATCAGCCCCAGCATTTT. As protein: CASSQQNNQPQHF. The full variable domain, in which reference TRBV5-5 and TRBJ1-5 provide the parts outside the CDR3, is DAGVTQSPTHLIKTRGQQVTLRCSPISGHKSVSWYQQVLGQGPQFIFQYYEKEERGRGNFPDRFSARQFPNYSSELNVNALLLGDSALYLCASSQQNNQPQHFGDGTRLSIL.

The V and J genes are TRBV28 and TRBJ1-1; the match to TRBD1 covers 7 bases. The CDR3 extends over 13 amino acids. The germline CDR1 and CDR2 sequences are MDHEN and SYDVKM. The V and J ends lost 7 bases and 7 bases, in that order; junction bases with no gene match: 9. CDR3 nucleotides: TGTGCCAGCACCCCCAGGGGGACCATTGAAGCTTTCTTT. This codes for CASTPRGTIEAFF.

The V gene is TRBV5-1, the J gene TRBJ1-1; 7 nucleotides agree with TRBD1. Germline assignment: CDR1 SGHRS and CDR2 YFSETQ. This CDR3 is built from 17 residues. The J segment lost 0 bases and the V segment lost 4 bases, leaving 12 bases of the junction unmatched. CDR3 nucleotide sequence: TGCGCCAGCAGCCCTGTGGGGCGACAGGGCGTGAACACTGAAGCTTTCTTT. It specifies CASSPVGRQGVNTEAFF.

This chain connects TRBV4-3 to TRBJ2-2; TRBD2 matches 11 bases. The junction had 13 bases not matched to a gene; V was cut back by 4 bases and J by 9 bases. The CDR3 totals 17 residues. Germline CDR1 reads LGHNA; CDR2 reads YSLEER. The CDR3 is CASSRYSGGAQSWELFF. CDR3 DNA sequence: TGCGCCAGCAGCCGCTATAGCGGGGGGGCCCAGAGCTGGGAGCTGTTTTTT.

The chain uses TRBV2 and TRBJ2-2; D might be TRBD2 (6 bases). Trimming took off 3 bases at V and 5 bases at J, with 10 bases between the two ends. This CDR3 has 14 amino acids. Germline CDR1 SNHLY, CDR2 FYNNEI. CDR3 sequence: CASSDAGLTGELFF. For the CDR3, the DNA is TGTGCCAGCAGTGATGCGGGGTTGACCGGGGAGCTGTTTTTT. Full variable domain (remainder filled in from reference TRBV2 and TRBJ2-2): EPEVTQTPSHQVTQMGQEVILRCVPISNHLYFYWYRQILGQKVEFLVSFYNNEISEKSEIFDDQFSVERPDGSNFTLKIRSTKLEDSAMYFCASSDAGLTGELFFGEGSRLTVL.

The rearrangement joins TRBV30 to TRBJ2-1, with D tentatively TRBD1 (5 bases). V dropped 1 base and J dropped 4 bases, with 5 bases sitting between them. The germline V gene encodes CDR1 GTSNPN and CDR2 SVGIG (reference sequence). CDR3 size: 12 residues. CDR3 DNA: TGTGCCTGGAGTGGACAGTACAATGAGCAGTTCTTC. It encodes CAWSGQYNEQFF. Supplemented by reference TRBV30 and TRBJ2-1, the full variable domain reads SQTIHQWPATLVQPVGSPLSLECTVEGTSNPNLYWYRQAAGRGLQLLFYSVGIGQISSEVPQNLSASRPQDRQFILSSKKLLLSDSGFYLCAWSGQYNEQFFGPGTRLTVL.

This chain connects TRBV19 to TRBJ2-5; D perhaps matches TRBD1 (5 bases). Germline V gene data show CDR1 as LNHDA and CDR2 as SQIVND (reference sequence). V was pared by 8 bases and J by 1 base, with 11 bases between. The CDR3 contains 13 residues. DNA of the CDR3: TGTGCCAGTTCCCCTGGGGCCCAAGAGACCCAGTACTTC. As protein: CASSPGAQETQYF.

The CDR3 reads CASSLGGGAVGEQYF. The CDR3 DNA reads as TGTGCCAGCAGCCTAGGGGGGGGCGCGGTAGGCGAGCAGTACTTC. V and J are TRBV7-9 and TRBJ2-7, with D possibly TRBD2 on 7 matching bases. The V gene's germline CDR1 is SEHNR and CDR2 FQNEAQ (reference sequence). This CDR3 spans 15 amino acids. V lost 5 bases and J lost 6, with 20 bases in between.

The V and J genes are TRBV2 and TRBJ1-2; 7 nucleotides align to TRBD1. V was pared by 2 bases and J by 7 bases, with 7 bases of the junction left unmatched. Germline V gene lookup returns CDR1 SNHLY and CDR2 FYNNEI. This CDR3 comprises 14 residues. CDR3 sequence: CASSERQGGLGYTF. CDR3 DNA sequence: TGTGCCAGCAGTGAACGACAGGGAGGACTTGGCTACACCTTC.

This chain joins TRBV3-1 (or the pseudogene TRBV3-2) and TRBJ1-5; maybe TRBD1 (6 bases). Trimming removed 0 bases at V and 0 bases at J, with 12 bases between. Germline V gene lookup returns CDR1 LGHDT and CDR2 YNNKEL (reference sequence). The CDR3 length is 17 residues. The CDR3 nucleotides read TGTGCCAGCAGCCAAGACGAAACAGGGTATAGCAATCAGCCCCAGCATTTT. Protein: CASSQDETGYSNQPQHF.